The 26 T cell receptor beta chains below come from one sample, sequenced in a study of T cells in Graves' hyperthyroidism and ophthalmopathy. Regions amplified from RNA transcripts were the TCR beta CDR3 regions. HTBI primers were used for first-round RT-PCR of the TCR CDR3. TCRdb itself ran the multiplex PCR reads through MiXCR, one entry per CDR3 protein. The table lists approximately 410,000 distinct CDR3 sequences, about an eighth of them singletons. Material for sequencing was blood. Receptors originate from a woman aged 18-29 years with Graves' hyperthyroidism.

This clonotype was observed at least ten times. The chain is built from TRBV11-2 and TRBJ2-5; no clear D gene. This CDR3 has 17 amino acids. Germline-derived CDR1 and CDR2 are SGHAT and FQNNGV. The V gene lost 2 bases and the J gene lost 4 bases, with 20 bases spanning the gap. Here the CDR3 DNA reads TGTGCCAGCAGCTTATTTACTTTACGGGTTTCGGGAGAGACCCAGTACTTC. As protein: CASSLFTLRVSGETQYF.

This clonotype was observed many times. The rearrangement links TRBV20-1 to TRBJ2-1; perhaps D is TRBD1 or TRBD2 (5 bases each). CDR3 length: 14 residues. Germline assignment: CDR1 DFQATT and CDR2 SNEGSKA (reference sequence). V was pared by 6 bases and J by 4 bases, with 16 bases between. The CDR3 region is CSAYGHGTYNEQFF. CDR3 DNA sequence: TGCAGTGCCTACGGACACGGGACGTACAATGAGCAGTTCTTC.

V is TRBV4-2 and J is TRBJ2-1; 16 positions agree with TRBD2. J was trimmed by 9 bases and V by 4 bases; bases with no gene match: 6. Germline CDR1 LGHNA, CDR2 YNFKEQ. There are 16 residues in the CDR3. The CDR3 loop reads CASSRGTSGREVEQFF. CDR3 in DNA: TGTGCCAGCAGCCGGGGGACTAGCGGGAGGGAGGTTGAGCAGTTCTTC.

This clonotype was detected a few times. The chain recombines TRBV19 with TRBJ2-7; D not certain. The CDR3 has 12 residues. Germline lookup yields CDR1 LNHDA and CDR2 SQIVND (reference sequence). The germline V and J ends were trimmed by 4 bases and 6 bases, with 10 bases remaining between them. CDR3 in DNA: TGTGCCAGTAGTACCCCCTTGGGCGAGCAGTACTTC. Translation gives CASSTPLGEQYF.

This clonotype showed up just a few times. CDR3 sequence (DNA): TGTGCCAGCAGTTTTTCCGTTGGACCCGGGGAGCTGTTTTTT. Translated: CASSFSVGPGELFF. V gene TRBV28 combines with J gene TRBJ2-2; D gene unclear. The ends were cut back, 3 bases at V and 6 bases at J, with 11 bases in the middle. CDR3 length: 14 amino acids. CDR1 and CDR2 from the germline V gene are MDHEN and SYDVKM. The full variable domain, rest sourced from reference TRBV28 and TRBJ2-2, is DVKVTQSSRYLVKRTGEKVFLECVQDMDHENMFWYRQDPGLGLRLIYFSYDVKMKEKGDIPEGYSVSREKKERFSLILESASTNQTSMYLCASSFSVGPGELFFGEGSRLTVL.

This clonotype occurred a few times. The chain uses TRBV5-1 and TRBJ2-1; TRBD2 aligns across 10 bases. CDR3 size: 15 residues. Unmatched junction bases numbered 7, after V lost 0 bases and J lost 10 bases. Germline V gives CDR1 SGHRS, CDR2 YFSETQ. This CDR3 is CASSLDPSGRDEQFF. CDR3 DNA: TGCGCCAGCAGCTTGGATCCTAGCGGGAGAGACGAGCAGTTCTTC.

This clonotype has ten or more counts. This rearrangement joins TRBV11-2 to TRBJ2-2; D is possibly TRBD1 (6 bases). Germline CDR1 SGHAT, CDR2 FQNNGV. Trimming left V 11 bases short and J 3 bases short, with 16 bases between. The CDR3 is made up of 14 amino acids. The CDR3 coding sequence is TGTGCCGGGGGCTGGGGACGTCACACCGGGGAGCTGTTTTTT. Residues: CAGGWGRHTGELFF.

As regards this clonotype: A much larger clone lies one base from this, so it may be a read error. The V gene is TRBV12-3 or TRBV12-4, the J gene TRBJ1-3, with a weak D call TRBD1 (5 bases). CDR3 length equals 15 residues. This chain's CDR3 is CASSLFGGPGNTMYF. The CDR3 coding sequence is TGTGCCAGCAGTTTATTTGGGGGTCCAGGAAACACCATGTATTTT.

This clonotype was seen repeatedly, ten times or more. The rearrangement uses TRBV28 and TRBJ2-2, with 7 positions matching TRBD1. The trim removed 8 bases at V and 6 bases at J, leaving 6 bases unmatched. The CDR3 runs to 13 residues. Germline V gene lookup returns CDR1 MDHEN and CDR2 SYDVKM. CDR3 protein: CASQDRVAGELFF. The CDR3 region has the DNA TGTGCCAGCCAAGACAGGGTGGCCGGGGAGCTGTTTTTT.

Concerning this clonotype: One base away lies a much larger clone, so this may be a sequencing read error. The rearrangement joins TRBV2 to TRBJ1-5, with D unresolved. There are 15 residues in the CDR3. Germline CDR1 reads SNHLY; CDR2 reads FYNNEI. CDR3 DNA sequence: TGTGCCAGCAGTGCTGGCCAGTCGAGCAATCAGCTCCAGCATTTT. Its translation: CASSAGQSSNQLQHF.

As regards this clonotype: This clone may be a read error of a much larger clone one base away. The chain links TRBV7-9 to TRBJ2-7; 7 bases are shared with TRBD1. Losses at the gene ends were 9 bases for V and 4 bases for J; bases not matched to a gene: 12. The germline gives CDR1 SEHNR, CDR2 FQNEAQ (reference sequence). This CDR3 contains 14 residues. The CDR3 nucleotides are TGTGCCAGTCTACCGGGACAGTATGTGTACGAGCAGTACTTC. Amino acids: CASLPGQYVYEQYF.

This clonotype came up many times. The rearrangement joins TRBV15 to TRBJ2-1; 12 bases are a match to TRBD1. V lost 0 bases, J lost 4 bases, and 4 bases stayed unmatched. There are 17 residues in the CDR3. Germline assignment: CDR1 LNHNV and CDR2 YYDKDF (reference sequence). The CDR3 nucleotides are TGTGCCACCAGCAGAGAGGGACAGGGGGCGCCGTACAATGAGCAGTTCTTC. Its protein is CATSREGQGAPYNEQFF.

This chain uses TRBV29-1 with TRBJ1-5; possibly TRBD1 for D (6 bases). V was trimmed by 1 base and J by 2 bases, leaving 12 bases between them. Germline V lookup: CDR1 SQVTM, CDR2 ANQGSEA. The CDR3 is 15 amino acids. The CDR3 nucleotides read TGCAGCGTTGAAGTGGGGGGCACGGGCAATCAGCCCCAGCATTTT. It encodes CSVEVGGTGNQPQHF.

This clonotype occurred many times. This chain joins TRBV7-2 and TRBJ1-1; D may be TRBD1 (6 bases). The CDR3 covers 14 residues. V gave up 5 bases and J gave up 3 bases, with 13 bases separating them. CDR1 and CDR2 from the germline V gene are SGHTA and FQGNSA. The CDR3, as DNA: TGTGCCAGCAGCGTTCTACAGGGCTACACTGAAGCTTTCTTT. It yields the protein CASSVLQGYTEAFF.

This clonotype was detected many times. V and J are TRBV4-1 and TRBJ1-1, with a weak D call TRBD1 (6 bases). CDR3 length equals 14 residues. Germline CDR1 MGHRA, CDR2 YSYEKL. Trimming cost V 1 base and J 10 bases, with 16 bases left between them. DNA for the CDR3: TGCGCCAGCAGCCAAGCGTCGAGGGGGTTCGCAGCTTTCTTT. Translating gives CASSQASRGFAAFF.

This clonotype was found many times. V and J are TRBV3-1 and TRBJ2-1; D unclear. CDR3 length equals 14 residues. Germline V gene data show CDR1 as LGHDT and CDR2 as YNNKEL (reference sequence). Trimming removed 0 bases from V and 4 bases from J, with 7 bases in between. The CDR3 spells CASSQEPKYNEQFF. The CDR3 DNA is TGTGCCAGCAGCCAAGAACCCAAATACAATGAGCAGTTCTTC.

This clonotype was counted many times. In nucleotides, the CDR3 is TGTGCCAGCAGCAAATGGACTAGCGGGACCACAGATACGCAGTATTTT. Residues: CASSKWTSGTTDTQYF. This chain joins TRBV11-2 and TRBJ2-3, with TRBD2 matching 12 bases. With V trimmed by 5 bases and J by 2 bases, 5 bases remained unmatched. CDR1 is SGHAT, CDR2 FQNNGV, per germline. This CDR3 has 16 residues.

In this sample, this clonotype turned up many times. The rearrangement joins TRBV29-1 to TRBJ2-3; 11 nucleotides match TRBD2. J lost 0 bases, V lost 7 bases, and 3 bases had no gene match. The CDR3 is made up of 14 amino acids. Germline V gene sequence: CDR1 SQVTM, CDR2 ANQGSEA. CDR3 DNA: TGCAGCGGCGGACTAGCGGGTAGCACAGATACGCAGTATTTT. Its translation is CSGGLAGSTDTQYF.

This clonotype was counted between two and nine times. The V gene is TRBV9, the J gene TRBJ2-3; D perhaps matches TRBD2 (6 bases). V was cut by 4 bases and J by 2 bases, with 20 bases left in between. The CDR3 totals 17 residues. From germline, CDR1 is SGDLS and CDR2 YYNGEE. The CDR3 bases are TGTGCCAGCAGCCCCGCCGTTCCAGCGGGTGTCACAGATACGCAGTATTTT. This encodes CASSPAVPAGVTDTQYF.

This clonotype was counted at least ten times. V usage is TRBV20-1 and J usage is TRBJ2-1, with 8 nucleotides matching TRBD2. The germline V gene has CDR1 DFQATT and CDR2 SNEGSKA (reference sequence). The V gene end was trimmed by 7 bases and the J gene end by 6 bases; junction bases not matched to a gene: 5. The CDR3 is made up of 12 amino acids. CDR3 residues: CSVFRGGNEQFF. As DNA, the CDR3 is TGCAGTGTATTTCGGGGGGGCAATGAGCAGTTCTTC.

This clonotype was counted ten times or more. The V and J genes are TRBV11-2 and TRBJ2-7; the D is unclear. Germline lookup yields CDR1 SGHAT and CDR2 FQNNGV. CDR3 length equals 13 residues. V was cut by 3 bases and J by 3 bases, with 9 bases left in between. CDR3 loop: CASSFMSVYEQYF. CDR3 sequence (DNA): TGTGCCAGCAGCTTTATGTCCGTCTACGAGCAGTACTTC.

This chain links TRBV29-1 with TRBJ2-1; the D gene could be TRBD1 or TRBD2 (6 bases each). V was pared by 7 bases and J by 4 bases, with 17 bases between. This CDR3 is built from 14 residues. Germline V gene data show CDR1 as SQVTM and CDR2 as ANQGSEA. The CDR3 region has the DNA TGCAGCGGAACTCCAGGGGCGGGGTACAATGAGCAGTTCTTC. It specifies CSGTPGAGYNEQFF.

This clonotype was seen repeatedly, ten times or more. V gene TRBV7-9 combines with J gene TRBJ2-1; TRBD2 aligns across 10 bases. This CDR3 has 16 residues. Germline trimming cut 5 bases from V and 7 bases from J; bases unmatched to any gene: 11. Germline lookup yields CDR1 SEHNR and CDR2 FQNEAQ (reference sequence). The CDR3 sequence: CASSPTQGTSDNEQFF. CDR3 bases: TGTGCCAGCAGCCCGACACAGGGGACTAGCGATAATGAGCAGTTCTTC. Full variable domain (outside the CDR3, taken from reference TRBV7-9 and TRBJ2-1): DTGVSQNPRHKITKRGQNVTFRCDPISEHNRLYWYRQTLGQGPEFLTYFQNEAQLEKSRLLSDRFSAERPKGSFSTLEIQRTEQGDSAMYLCASSPTQGTSDNEQFFGPGTRLTVL.

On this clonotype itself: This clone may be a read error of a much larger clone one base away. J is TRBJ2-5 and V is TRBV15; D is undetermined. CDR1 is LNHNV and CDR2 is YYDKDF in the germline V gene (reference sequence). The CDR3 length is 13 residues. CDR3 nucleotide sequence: TGTCCCACCAGCAATAGGTCAAAAGAGACCCAGTACTTC. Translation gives CPTSNRSKETQYF. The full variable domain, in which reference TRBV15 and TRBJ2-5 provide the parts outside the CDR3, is DAMVIQNPRYQVTQFGKPVTLSCSQTLNHNVMYWYQQKSSQAPKLLFHYYDKDFNNEADTPDNFQSRRPNTSFCFLDIRSPGLGDTAMYLCPTSNRSKETQYFGPGTRLLVL.

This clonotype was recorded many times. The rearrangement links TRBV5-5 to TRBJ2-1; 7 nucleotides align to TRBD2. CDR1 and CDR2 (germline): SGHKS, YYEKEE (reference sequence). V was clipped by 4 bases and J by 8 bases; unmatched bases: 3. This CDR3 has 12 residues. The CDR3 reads CASSVGLDEQFF. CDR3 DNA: TGTGCCAGCAGCGTAGGACTAGATGAGCAGTTCTTC.

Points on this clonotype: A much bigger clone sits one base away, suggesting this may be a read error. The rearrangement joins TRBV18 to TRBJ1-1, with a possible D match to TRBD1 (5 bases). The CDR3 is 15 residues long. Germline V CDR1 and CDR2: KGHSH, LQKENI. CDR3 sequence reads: CASSNGGVGNIEAFF. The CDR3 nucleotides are TGTGCCAGCTCAAACGGAGGGGTCGGGAACATTGAAGCTTTCTTT.